Listed here are 16 T cell receptor beta chains from one sample, sequenced in a study of blood T cells in healthy people across ages. Combining a sample-barcoded 5' primer with a J-beta primer mix, a second PCR ran for roughly 7 to 12 cycles. TCRdb itself ran the 5' RACE reads through MiXCR, one entry per CDR3 protein. Found here are under 800,000 distinct CDR3 sequences, roughly 44% of them singletons; the top ten hold 20% to 25%. Sequenced input: blood. These receptors came from a woman aged 55-70 years in good health.

V gene TRBV7-2 combines with J gene TRBJ1-2; TRBD1 agrees at 9 bases. V dropped 4 bases and J dropped 2; count of bases not matched to a gene: 8. Germline loops: CDR1 SGHTA, CDR2 FQGNSA. The CDR3 has 16 amino acids. This CDR3 reads CASSSSPGTGNYGYTF. The CDR3 coding sequence is TGTGCCAGCAGCTCAAGTCCCGGGACAGGGAACTATGGCTACACCTTC.

This chain connects TRBV11-2 to TRBJ2-1, with TRBD1 matching 7 bases. Germline V gene sequence: CDR1 SGHAT, CDR2 FQNNGV. This CDR3 region has 16 residues. Trimming cost V 3 bases and J 1 base; bases outside gene matches: 6. Written as DNA, the CDR3 is TGTGCCAGCAGCTTTTCCGGGACAGCTTCCTACAATGAGCAGTTCTTC. It codes for CASSFSGTASYNEQFF. The full variable domain, its missing parts supplied by reference TRBV11-2 and TRBJ2-1, is EAGVAQSPRYKIIEKRQSVAFWCNPISGHATLYWYQQILGQGPKLLIQFQNNGVVDDSQLPKDRFSAERLKGVDSTLKIQPAKLEDSAVYLCASSFSGTASYNEQFFGPGTRLTVL.

This clonotype was seen more than once but under ten times. The gene calls are TRBV9 and TRBJ2-5; no firm D call. The J call could be wrong; TRBJ2-7 is a better fit for the DNA end. Germline CDR1 is SGDLS and CDR2 is YYNGEE. The CDR3 is 14 residues long. CDR3 in DNA: TGTGCCAGCAGCTCCAGGATATTCCCAAGCGAGCAGTACTTC. This translates into CASSSRIFPSEQYF.

This clonotype was counted at least ten times. The chain combines TRBV3-1 with TRBJ2-1; D is possibly TRBD1 (6 bases). V gave up 4 bases and J gave up 5 bases, with 15 bases separating them. The germline CDR1 and CDR2 sequences are LGHDT and YNNKEL (reference sequence). The CDR3 consists of 15 residues. This CDR3 is CASSPSGTTNNEQFF. In DNA form, the CDR3 reads TGTGCCAGCAGCCCATCCGGGACAACCAACAATGAGCAGTTCTTC.

The chain combines TRBV20-1 with TRBJ2-1, with D unclear. The end of the DNA fits TRBJ2-7 better, so the J call may be wrong. The CDR3 extends over 12 amino acids. Germline V CDR1 and CDR2: DFQATT, SNEGSKA (reference sequence). CDR3 loop: CSARAQYNEQYF. In nucleotides, the CDR3 is TGCAGTGCTAGGGCCCAATACAATGAGCAGTACTTC.

This clonotype is a singleton in its sample. The V call is TRBV7-2, the J call TRBJ1-4; D gene ambiguous. From germline, CDR1 is SGHTA and CDR2 FQGNSA. The CDR3 is 16 amino acids. Trimming pared 8 bases from V and 3 bases from J, leaving 19 bases between. This chain's CDR3 is CASSSRVRLANEKLFF. The CDR3 nucleotides read TGTGCCAGCTCGTCTAGGGTCCGGCTTGCTAATGAAAAACTGTTTTTT.

The chain employs TRBV3-1 and TRBJ2-1; TRBD2 agrees at 11 bases. Germline assignment: CDR1 LGHDT and CDR2 YNNKEL (reference sequence). The J segment lost 4 bases and the V segment lost 1 base, leaving 9 bases of the junction unmatched. The length of the CDR3 is 18 residues. The CDR3 DNA reads TGTGCCAGCAGCCAAGGGGCCCCGCTAGCGGGGGGTTACAATGAGCAGTTCTTC. Protein sequence: CASSQGAPLAGGYNEQFF.

The CDR3 region has the DNA TGTGCCAGCAGCCAACGTCCAAAGAACGACAGGTCCTACGAGCAGTACTTC. This sequence encodes CASSQRPKNDRSYEQYF. This chain uses TRBV4-2 with TRBJ2-7; tentatively, D is TRBD1 (6 bases). Deletions cut 2 bases from V and 1 base from J, with 18 bases between. Germline CDR1 reads LGHNA; CDR2 reads YNFKEQ. The CDR3 covers 17 residues.

This rearrangement joins TRBV6-5 to TRBJ2-3; no clear D. Germline loops: CDR1 MNHEY, CDR2 SVGAGI. Trimming removed 6 bases from V and 4 bases from J, with 14 bases in between. This CDR3 is built from 14 residues. For the CDR3, the DNA is TGTGCCAGCAGCTCAACGAATCCCTCAGATACGCAGTATTTT. It specifies CASSSTNPSDTQYF.

This chain joins TRBV6-6 and TRBJ2-4, with D possibly being TRBD1 (5 bases). Germline V gene data show CDR1 as MNHNY and CDR2 as SVGAGI (reference sequence). The V end was cut by 7 bases, the J end by 2 bases, with 15 bases between. CDR3 length equals 15 residues. CDR3 region: CASIPQVLTKNIQYF. CDR3 sequence (DNA): TGTGCCAGCATCCCACAGGTGCTAACCAAAAACATTCAGTACTTC.

The chain uses TRBV6-1 and TRBJ2-3; D ambiguous. The CDR3 length is 15 residues. The V and J ends lost 1 base and 2 bases respectively, with 10 bases between them. The germline V gene encodes CDR1 MNHNS and CDR2 SASEGT. This CDR3 reads CASSEVGQFTDTQYF. CDR3 in DNA: TGTGCCAGCAGTGAAGTAGGGCAGTTCACAGATACGCAGTATTTT.

Many counts were recorded for this clonotype. The rearrangement links TRBV4-3 to TRBJ2-5, with 8 bases aligning to TRBD2. V dropped 0 bases and J dropped 5; count of bases not matched to a gene: 5. Germline assignment: CDR1 LGHNA and CDR2 YSLEER. The CDR3 spans 15 residues. CDR3 sequence reads: CASSQDTSGGETQYF. The CDR3 nucleotides are TGCGCCAGCAGCCAAGATACTAGCGGAGGGGAGACCCAGTACTTC.

A word on this clonotype: This may stem from a read error, because a much larger clone lies one nucleotide away. The chain carries TRBV5-1 and TRBJ1-1; D is ambiguous. The CDR3 spans 13 residues. Germline assignment: CDR1 SGHRS and CDR2 YFSETQ. V gave up 3 bases and J gave up 1 base, with 7 bases separating them. CDR3 sequence reads: CASSSSQNTEAFF. The CDR3 coding sequence is TGCGCCAGCAGCTCGTCTCAGAACACTGAAGCTTTCTTT.

This clonotype was seen a handful of times. This chain links TRBV19 with TRBJ2-7; D might be TRBD1 (6 bases). CDR1 and CDR2 (germline): LNHDA, SQIVND (reference sequence). Trimming removed 8 bases at V and 0 bases at J, with 14 bases between. The length of the CDR3 is 14 residues. This chain's CDR3 is CASSGTFSSYEQYF. In DNA, the CDR3 is TGTGCCAGTTCCGGGACATTTAGCTCCTACGAGCAGTACTTC.

This clonotype was detected only a few times. This chain connects TRBV7-8 to TRBJ1-5, with 9 bases fitting TRBD1. Germline loops: CDR1 SGHVS, CDR2 FQNEAQ. With V trimmed by 5 bases and J by 4 bases, 6 bases remained unmatched. The CDR3 consists of 15 residues. CDR3 nucleotide sequence: TGTGCCAGCAGCCCATACGGACAGGGGAATCAGCCCCAGCATTTT. It translates to CASSPYGQGNQPQHF.

This clonotype was seen a few times. A read error may explain this, as a much larger clone is one base away. V and J are TRBV3-1 and TRBJ2-5; the D gene could be TRBD1 or TRBD2 (5 bases each). Near its end, the DNA agrees better with TRBJ2-7, so the J call may be wrong. Per germline, CDR1 LGHDT and CDR2 YNNKEL (reference sequence). The CDR3 contains 14 residues. The CDR3 DNA is TGTGCCAGCAGCCAAGGGGCCAGGGCGGGCGAGCAGTACTTC. Residues: CASSQGARAGEQYF.